These 8 T cell receptor beta chains were sequenced from one sample in a study of neurological immune-mediated disorders. In TCRdb, the 5' RACE reads were re-called with MiXCR into one record per CDR3 protein. Among around 56,000 distinct CDR3 sequences listed, less than 25% were seen once. Noted time point: technical triplicate 2. The sample taken for sequencing was PBMCs. The receptors shown here come from a man aged 55-75 years with HTLV-1-associated myelopathy (HAM/TSP).

The rearrangement uses TRBV2 and TRBJ2-1; TRBD2 matches 12 bases. The CDR3 is 15 amino acids. The V gene end was trimmed by 6 bases and the J gene end by 7 bases; junction bases not matched to a gene: 7. Germline loops: CDR1 SNHLY, CDR2 FYNNEI. The CDR3 here is CASSPLAGGQNEQFF. The CDR3 coding sequence is TGTGCCAGCAGCCCTCTAGCGGGAGGGCAGAATGAGCAGTTCTTC. The full variable domain, its missing parts supplied by reference TRBV2 and TRBJ2-1, is EPEVTQTPSHQVTQMGQEVILRCVPISNHLYFYWYRQILGQKVEFLVSFYNNEISEKSEIFDDQFSVERPDGSNFTLKIRSTKLEDSAMYFCASSPLAGGQNEQFFGPGTRLTVL.

The chain carries TRBV4-2 and TRBJ2-2; the D gene is possibly TRBD2 (6 bases). V lost 0 bases to trimming and J lost 5 bases, with 13 bases between them. The CDR3 spans 16 residues. Germline CDR1 and CDR2: LGHNA and YNFKEQ. This chain's CDR3 is CASSQERGAGTGELFF. In DNA, the CDR3 is TGTGCCAGCAGCCAAGAACGGGGCGCGGGGACCGGGGAGCTGTTTTTT.

This clonotype was detected many times. This chain links TRBV20-1 with TRBJ1-2; D not resolved. This CDR3 contains 13 residues. CDR1 DFQATT and CDR2 SNEGSKA come from the germline V gene (reference sequence). V gave up 0 bases and J gave up 12 bases, with 17 bases separating them. CDR3 sequence: CSAREGGLFLHTF. The CDR3 DNA is TGCAGTGCTAGAGAAGGCGGGCTCTTTCTTCACACCTTC.

There are many counts of this clonotype. The chain carries TRBV5-1 and TRBJ2-5; TRBD2 matches at 16 bases. Germline assignment: CDR1 SGHRS and CDR2 YFSETQ. Trimming removed 4 bases from V and 5 bases from J; junction bases left unmatched: 5. The CDR3 totals 16 residues. For the CDR3, the DNA is TGCGCCAGCAGCCCGGGACTAGCGGGAGGGACGGAGACCCAGTACTTC. Translation: CASSPGLAGGTETQYF.

This clonotype was observed many times. This chain links TRBV6-5 with TRBJ2-1, with D unresolved. CDR1 and CDR2 (germline): MNHEY, SVGAGI. The CDR3 consists of 13 residues. The ends were cut back, 5 bases at V and 9 bases at J, with 14 bases in the middle. CDR3 sequence: CASSLASGSEQFF. The CDR3 coding sequence is TGTGCCAGCAGTCTGGCAAGTGGAAGTGAGCAGTTCTTC.

This clonotype was recorded many times. The gene calls are TRBV20-1 and TRBJ2-5, with 8 bases aligning to TRBD1. The CDR3 covers 14 residues. V was clipped by 6 bases and J by 5 bases; unmatched bases: 11. In germline, CDR1 is DFQATT, CDR2 SNEGSKA (reference sequence). CDR3 DNA sequence: TGCAGTGCGGAGAGGACAGGGTTAGGGGAGACCCAGTACTTC. Translated, it gives CSAERTGLGETQYF.

This clonotype has a count of ten or more. The chain recombines TRBV4-2 with TRBJ2-6; possibly TRBD2 for D (5 bases). V lost 0 bases and J lost 0, with 9 bases in between. Germline assignment: CDR1 LGHNA and CDR2 YNFKEQ. The CDR3 totals 17 residues. The CDR3 region has the DNA TGTGCCAGCAGCCAAGATCCTAGCAGCTCTGGGGCCAACGTCCTGACTTTC. Translating it yields CASSQDPSSSGANVLTF.

The genes are TRBV6-2 or TRBV6-3 and TRBJ2-1; TRBD2 aligns across 16 bases. Losses at the gene ends were 4 bases for V and 7 bases for J; bases not matched to a gene: 4. Germline assignment: CDR1 MNHEY and CDR2 SVGEGT. The CDR3 covers 16 residues. The CDR3: CASSSGLAGGPNEQFF. For the CDR3, the DNA is TGTGCCAGCAGTTCGGGACTAGCGGGAGGGCCAAATGAGCAGTTCTTC.